This T cell receptor beta chain was recovered during a study of vaccination and CD4 T cells after COVID-19. V was cut by 5 bases and J by 8 bases, with 12 bases left in between. The germline V gene has CDR1 LNHDA and CDR2 SQIVND (reference sequence). This CDR3 is 13 amino acids long. Sample treatment: approximately 9-day PBMC culture with coronavirus spike peptide pools or control peptides (ViraFEST assay). Cultured CD4+ T cell DNA was sequenced using the Oncomine TCR Beta short-read assay. One entry per CDR3 protein, called by TCRdb with MiXCR from the PCR reads. The sample gives more than 15,000 distinct CDR3 sequences, approximately 68% of which show up once; 17% is in the top ten. In the case of this clonotype: Its antigen is unknown.

The TCR originated in a human donor who had recovered from COVID-19. The V call is TRBV19, the J call TRBJ1-4, with D perhaps matching TRBD1 (6 bases). The sample consisted of CD4+ T cells from blood, cultured in vitro. The CDR3 here is CASSVRQDEKLFF. The CDR3 DNA is TGTGCCAGTAGTGTAAGACAGGACGAAAAACTGTTTTTT.